The source of this T cell receptor beta chain is a study of regulatory T cells in long-lasting Graves disease. Time point here: newly diagnosed GD, antithyroid drugs for less than 3 months. Generation of the TCR library employed RNA extracted from PBMCs. Around 8.2 milliliters of peripheral blood were drawn into EDTA tubes. The CDR3 consists of 15 residues. A note on this clonotype: This clone may be a read error of a much larger clone one base away.

With iRepertoire HTBI primers and Arm-PCR of CDR3 regions, TCR beta libraries were built. TCRdb re-derived calls from the multiplex PCR reads in MiXCR, one entry per CDR3 protein. The data contain hundreds of thousands of distinct CDR3 sequences, around 17% of them singletons. Another study also made use of these data, one on T cells in Graves' hyperthyroidism and ophthalmopathy. From that paper: Hyperthyroidism had been newly diagnosed in patients aged 18 to 65, and its duration was under 2 months. Clonotypes that were expanded in thyroid above 0.001 mostly appeared in blood too. Median prediction lead before ophthalmopathy onset was 6.5 months with the model.

The sequences come from peripheral blood mononuclear cells (PBMCs), collected at new diagnosis, from a patient treated with antithyroid drugs. The rearrangement joins TRBV12-3 or TRBV12-4 to TRBJ1-1, with D possibly TRBD1 on 6 matching bases. This clonotype was sampled from a woman under 40 with Graves disease. For the CDR3, the DNA is TGTGCCAGCGTTCAAAGGGGGGCTACGAACGCTGAAGCTTTCTTT. It yields the protein CASVQRGATNAEAFF.